This T cell receptor beta chain is from a study of T cell responses to AZD1222 COVID-19 vaccine. Notes on the study in general: White British people made up most donors, females outnumbered males, and clonal diversity was possibly underestimated. Across spike, vaccine-associated CD4 TCRs were found, dominant at 160-218 and 743-854. Baseline seropositives among AZD1222 recipients totaled only five to seven.

As regards this clone: Its cognate antigen is unknown.

Trimming cost V 2 bases and J 2 bases; bases outside gene matches: 6. The CDR3 is made up of 15 amino acids. Germline CDR1 and CDR2: MGHRA and YSYEKL. TCRdb's copy holds only in-frame clones and misses some; the assay was immunoSEQ multiplex PCR. Of 130,000 to 150,000 clones in the sample, around 90% are singletons; the top ten hold 3% to 3.5%. The TCR was taken from an adult in good health. The V call is TRBV4-1, the J call TRBJ2-7; 7 bases align to TRBD2. Sample: peripheral blood, taken on day 0 of AZD1222 vaccination. The CDR3 is CASSQFLAETYEQYF. The CDR3 bases are TGCGCCAGCAGCCAATTCCTAGCGGAGACCTACGAGCAGTACTTC.